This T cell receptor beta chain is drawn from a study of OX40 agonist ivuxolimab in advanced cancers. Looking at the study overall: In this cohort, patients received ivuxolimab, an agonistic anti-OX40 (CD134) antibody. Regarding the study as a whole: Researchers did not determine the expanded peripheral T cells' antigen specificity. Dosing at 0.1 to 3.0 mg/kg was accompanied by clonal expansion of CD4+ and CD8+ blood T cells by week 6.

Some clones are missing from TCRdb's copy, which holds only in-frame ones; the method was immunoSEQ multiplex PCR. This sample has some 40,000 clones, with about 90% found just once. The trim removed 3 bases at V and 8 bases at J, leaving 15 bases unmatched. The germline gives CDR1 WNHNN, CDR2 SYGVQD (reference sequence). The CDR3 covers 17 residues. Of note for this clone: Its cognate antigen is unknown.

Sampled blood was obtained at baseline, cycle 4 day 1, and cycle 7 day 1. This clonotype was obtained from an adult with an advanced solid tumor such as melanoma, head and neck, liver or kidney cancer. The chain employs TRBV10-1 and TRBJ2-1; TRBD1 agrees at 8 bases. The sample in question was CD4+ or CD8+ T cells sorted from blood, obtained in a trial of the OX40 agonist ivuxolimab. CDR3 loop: CASSDGPGQGHGDEQFF. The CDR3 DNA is TGCGCCAGCAGTGACGGCCCCGGACAGGGCCATGGGGATGAGCAGTTCTTC.